The following is a TCR beta chain sequence with its context. The record originates from a study of T cell changes during pregnancy in multiple sclerosis. This CDR3 has 15 amino acids. With 3 bases removed from V and 6 bases from J, the gap between germline ends came to 17 bases. Germline lookup yields CDR1 SGDLS and CDR2 YYNGEE. The protocol was immunoSEQ multiplex PCR, while the TCRdb copy is restricted to in-frame clones and leaves out a portion. The sample yields about 17,000 clones, about four fifths seen once. This receptor was obtained from a female donor in good health, enrolled as a control in a pregnancy study. Source: CD8+ T cells from peripheral blood mononuclear cells, taken in the third trimester of pregnancy. The rearrangement joins TRBV9 to TRBJ2-3; a possible D gene is TRBD1 (5 bases). The CDR3 protein is CASSGRQPATDTQYF. DNA for the CDR3: TGTGCCAGCAGCGGGAGACAGCCCGCAACGGATACGCAGTATTTT.